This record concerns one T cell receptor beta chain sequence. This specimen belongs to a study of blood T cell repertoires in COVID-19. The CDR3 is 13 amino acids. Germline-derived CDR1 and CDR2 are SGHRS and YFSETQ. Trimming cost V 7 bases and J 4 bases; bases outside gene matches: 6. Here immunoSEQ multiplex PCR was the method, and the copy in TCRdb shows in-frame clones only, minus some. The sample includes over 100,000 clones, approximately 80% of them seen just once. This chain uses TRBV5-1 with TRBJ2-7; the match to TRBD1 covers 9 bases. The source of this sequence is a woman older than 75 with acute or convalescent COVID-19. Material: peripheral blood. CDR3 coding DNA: TGCGCCAGCCAATTACAGGGGGCATACGAGCAGTACTTC. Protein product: CASQLQGAYEQYF.